This record looks at one TCR beta chain sequence and its context. Its antigen remains unidentified. This sample was taken from a study of T cell responses to AZD1222 COVID-19 vaccine. The study, taken as a whole, reports: Vaccine-associated CD4 TCRs spanned spike, dominant at 160-218 and 743-854.

Sequencing was performed with immunoSEQ multiplex PCR; in TCRdb, only in-frame clones are kept and a portion is missing. The sample comprises roughly 96,000 clones, around 89% of which are singletons, and roughly 1.7% rests with the top ten. Sequences were derived from peripheral blood, sampled on day 0 of AZD1222 vaccination. The clonotype comes from an adult in good health.

CDR3 coding DNA: TGTGCCAGCACGACAGGCCAGTATAATTCACCCCTCCACTTT. This codes for CASTTGQYNSPLHF. The chain has TRBV9 and TRBJ1-6, with a tentative D call TRBD1 (6 bases). The CDR3 loop spans 14 amino acids. CDR1 is SGDLS and CDR2 is YYNGEE in the germline V gene. V lost 6 bases and J lost 4, with 11 bases in between. Full variable domain (outside the CDR3, taken from reference TRBV9 and TRBJ1-6): DSGVTQTPKHLITATGQRVTLRCSPRSGDLSVYWYQQSLDQGLQFLIQYYNGEERAKGNILERFSAQQFPDLHSELNLSSLELGDSALYFCASTTGQYNSPLHFGNGTRLTVT.